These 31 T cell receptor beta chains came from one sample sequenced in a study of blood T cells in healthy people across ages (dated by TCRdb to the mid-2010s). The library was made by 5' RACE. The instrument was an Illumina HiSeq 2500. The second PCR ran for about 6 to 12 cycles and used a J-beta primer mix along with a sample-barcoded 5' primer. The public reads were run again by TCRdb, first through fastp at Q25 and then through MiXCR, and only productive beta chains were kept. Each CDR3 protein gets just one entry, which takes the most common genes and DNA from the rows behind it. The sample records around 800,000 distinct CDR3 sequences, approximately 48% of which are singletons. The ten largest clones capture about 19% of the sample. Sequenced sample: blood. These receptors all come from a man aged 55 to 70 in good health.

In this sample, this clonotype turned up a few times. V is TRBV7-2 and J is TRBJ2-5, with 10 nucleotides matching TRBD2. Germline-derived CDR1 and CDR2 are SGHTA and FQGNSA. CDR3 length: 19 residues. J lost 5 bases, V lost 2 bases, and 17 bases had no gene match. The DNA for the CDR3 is TGTGCCAGCAGCTTAAGTCGTCTAGCGGGGGCTCCAGGGAGGGAGACCCAGTACTTC. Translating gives CASSLSRLAGAPGRETQYF. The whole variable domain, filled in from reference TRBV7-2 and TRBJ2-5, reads GAGVSQSPSNKVTEKGKDVELRCDPISGHTALYWYRQSLGQGLEFLIYFQGNSAPDKSGLPSDRFSAERTGGSVSTLTIQRTQQEDSAVYLCASSLSRLAGAPGRETQYFGPGTRLLVL.

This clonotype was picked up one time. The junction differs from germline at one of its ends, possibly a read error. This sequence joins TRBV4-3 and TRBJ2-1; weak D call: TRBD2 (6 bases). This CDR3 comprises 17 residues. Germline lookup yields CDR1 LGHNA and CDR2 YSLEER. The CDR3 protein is CAGSPSWAGSSYNEQFF. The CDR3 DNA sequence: TGCGCCGGCAGCCCCTCCTGGGCGGGAAGCTCCTACAATGAGCAGTTCTTC.

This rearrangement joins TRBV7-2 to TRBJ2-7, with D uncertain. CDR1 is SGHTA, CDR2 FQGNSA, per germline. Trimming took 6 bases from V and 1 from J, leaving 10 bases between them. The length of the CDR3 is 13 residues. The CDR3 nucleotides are TGTGCCAGCAGATCTCCCGGGTCCTACGAGCAGTACTTC. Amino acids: CASRSPGSYEQYF.

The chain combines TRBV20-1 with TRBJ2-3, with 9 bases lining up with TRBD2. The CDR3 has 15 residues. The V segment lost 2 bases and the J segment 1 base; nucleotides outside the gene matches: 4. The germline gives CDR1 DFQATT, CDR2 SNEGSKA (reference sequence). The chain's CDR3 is CSARPSGAGTDTQYF. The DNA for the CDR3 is TGCAGTGCTAGACCTAGCGGGGCTGGCACAGATACGCAGTATTTT.

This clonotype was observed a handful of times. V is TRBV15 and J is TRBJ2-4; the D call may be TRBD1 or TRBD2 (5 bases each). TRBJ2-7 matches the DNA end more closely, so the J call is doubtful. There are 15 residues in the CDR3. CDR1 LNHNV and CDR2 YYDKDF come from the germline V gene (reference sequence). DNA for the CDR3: TGTGCCACCAGCAGAGAGGGGGAACGGGCATCCGAGCAGTACTTC. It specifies CATSREGERASEQYF.

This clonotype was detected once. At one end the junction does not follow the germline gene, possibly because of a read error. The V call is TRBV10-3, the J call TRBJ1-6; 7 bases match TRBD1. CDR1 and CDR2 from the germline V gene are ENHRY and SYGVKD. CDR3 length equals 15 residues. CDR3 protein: CAISEGTASNSPLPF. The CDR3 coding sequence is TGTGCCATCAGTGAGGGGACAGCTAGTAATTCACCCCTCCCCTTT.

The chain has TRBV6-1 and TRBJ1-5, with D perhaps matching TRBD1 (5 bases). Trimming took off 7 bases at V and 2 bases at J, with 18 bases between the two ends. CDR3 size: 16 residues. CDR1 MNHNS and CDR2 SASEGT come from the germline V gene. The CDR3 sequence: CASILREGTRNQPQHF. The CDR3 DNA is TGTGCCAGCATCCTCCGGGAGGGGACGCGCAATCAGCCCCAGCATTTT.

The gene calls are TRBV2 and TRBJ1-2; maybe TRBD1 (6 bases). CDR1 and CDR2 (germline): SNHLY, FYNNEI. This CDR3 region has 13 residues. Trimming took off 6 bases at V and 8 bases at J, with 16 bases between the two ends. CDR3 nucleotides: TGTGCCAGCAGACCCACAGGGAAACGGGGCTACACCTTC. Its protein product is CASRPTGKRGYTF. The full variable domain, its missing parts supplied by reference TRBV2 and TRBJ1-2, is EPEVTQTPSHQVTQMGQEVILRCVPISNHLYFYWYRQILGQKVEFLVSFYNNEISEKSEIFDDQFSVERPDGSNFTLKIRSTKLEDSAMYFCASRPTGKRGYTFGSGTRLTVV.

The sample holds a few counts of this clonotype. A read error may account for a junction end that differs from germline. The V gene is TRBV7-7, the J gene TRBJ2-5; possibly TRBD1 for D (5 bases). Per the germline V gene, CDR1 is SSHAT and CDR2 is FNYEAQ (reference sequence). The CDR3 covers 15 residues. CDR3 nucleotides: TGTGCTAGCAGCCCCTTAGACAGCCGAGCGGAGACCCAGTACTTC. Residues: CASSPLDSRAETQYF.

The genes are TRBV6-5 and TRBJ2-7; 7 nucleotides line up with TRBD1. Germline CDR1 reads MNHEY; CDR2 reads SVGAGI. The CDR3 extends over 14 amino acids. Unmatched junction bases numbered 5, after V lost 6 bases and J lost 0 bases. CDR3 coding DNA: TGTGCCAGCAGCCAAGGGGGCACCTCCTACGAGCAGTACTTC. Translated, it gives CASSQGGTSYEQYF.

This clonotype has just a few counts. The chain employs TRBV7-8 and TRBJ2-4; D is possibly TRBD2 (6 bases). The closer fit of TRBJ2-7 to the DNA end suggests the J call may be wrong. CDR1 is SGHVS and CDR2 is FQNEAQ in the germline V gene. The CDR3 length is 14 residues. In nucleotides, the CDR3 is TGTGCCAGCGGAGGAGGGGCAGCTGGACACGAGCAGTACTTC. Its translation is CASGGGAAGHEQYF.

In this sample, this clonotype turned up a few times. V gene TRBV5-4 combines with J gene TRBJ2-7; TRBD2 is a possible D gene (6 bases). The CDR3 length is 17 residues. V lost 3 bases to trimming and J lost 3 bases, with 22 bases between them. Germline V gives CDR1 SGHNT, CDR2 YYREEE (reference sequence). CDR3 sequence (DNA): TGTGCCAGCAGCTCTAAGGCGGCGCGGGGATCGGGCTACGAGCAGTACTTC. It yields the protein CASSSKAARGSGYEQYF.

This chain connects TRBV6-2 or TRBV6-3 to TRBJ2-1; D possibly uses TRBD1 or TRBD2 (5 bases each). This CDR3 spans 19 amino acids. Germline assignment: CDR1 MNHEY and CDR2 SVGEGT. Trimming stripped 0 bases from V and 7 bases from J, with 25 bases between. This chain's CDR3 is CASSYSKRWGFSSGNEQFF. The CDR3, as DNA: TGTGCCAGCAGTTACTCGAAAAGGTGGGGGTTCTCATCGGGAAATGAGCAGTTCTTC.

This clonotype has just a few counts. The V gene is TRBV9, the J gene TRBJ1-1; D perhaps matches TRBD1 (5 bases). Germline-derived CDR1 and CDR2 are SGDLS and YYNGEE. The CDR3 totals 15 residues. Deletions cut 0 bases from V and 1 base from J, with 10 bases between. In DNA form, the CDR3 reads TGTGCCAGCAGCGTAGTGTCAGGGCCGAACACTGAAGCTTTCTTT. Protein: CASSVVSGPNTEAFF.

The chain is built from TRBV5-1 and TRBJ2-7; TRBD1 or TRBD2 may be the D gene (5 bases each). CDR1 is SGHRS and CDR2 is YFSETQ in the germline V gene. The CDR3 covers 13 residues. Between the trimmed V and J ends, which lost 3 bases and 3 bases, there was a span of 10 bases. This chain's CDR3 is CASSYGANYEQYF. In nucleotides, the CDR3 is TGCGCCAGCAGCTACGGGGCAAACTACGAGCAGTACTTC.

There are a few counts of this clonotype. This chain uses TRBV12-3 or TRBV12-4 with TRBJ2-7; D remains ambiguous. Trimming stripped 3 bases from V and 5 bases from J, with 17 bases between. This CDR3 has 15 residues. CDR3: CASSFTVGIADEQYF. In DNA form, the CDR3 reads TGTGCCAGCAGTTTCACCGTAGGGATCGCCGACGAGCAGTACTTC.

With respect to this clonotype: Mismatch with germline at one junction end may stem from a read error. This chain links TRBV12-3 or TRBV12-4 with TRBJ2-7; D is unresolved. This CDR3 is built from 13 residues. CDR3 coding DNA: TGTGCCAGCAGTTTACAGTTCTCCGAAGAGCGGTACTTC. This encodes CASSLQFSEERYF.

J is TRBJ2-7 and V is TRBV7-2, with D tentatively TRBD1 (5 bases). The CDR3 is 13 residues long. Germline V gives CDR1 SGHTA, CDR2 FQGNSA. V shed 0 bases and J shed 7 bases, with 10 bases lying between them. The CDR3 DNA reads TGTGCCAGCAGCTTAGCAGGGCAGGGAGAGCAGTACTTC. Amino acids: CASSLAGQGEQYF.

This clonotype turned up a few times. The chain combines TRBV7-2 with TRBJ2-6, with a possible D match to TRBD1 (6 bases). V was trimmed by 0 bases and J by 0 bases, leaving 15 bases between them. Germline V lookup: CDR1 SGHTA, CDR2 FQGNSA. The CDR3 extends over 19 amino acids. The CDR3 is CASSLAGGGHSSGANVLTF. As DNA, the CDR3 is TGTGCCAGCAGCTTAGCGGGTGGGGGACACAGCTCTGGGGCCAACGTCCTGACTTTC.

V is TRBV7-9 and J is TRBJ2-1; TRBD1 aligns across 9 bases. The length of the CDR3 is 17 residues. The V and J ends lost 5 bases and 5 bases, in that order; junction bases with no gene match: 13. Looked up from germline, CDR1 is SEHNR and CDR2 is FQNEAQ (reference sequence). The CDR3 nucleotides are TGTGCCAGCAGCCCTCAACTTGGGGGACAGGGACACAATGAGCAGTTCTTC. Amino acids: CASSPQLGGQGHNEQFF.

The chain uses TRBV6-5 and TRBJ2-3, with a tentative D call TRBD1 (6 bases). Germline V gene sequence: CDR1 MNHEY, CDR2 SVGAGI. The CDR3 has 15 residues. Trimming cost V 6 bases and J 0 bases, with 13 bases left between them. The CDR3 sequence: CASRSGTPSTDTQYF. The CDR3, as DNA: TGTGCCAGCAGGTCCGGGACACCGAGCACAGATACGCAGTATTTT.

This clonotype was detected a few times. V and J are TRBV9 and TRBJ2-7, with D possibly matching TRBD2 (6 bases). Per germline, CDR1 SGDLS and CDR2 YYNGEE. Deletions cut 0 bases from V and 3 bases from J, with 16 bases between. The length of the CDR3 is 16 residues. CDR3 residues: CASSVAKGRLVYEQYF. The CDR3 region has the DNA TGTGCCAGCAGCGTAGCTAAGGGGAGACTAGTCTACGAGCAGTACTTC.

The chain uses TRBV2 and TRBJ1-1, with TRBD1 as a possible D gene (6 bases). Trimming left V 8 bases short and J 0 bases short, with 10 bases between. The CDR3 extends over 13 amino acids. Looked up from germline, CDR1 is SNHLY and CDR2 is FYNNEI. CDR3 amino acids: CASLTGVNTEAFF. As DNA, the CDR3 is TGTGCCAGCCTGACAGGCGTGAACACTGAAGCTTTCTTT.

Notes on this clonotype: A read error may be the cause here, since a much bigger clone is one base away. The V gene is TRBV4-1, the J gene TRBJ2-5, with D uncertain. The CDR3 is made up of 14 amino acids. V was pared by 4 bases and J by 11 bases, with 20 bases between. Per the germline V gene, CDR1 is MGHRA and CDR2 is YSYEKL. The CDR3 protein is CASSLSATSHVQYF. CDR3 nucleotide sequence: TGCGCCAGCAGCCTCAGCGCTACCTCCCACGTGCAGTACTTC.

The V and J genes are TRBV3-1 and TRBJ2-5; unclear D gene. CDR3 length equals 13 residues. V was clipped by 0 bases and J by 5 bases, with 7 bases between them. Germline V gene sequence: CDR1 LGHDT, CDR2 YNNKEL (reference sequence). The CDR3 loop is CASSQEGLETQYF. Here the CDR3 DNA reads TGTGCCAGCAGCCAAGAGGGATTGGAGACCCAGTACTTC.

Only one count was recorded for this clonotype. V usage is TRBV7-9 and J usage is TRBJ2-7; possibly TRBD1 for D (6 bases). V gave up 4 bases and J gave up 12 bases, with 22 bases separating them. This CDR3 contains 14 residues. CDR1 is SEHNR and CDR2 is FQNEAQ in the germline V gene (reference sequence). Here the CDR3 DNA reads TGTGCCAGCAGCTCGGGGACACTTCAAGAGACCCGGTACTTC. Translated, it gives CASSSGTLQETRYF.

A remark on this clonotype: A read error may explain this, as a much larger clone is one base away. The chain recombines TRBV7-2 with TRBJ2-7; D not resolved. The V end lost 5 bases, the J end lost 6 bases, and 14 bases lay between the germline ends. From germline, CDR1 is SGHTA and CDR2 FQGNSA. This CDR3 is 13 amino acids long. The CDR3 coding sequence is TGTGCCAGCAGCCAAGGCGCAGTCTGCGAGCAGTACTTC. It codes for CASSQGAVCEQYF.

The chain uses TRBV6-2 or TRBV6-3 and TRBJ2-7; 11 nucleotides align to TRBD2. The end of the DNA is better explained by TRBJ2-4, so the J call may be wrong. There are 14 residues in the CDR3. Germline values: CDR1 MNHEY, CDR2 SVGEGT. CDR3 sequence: CAGNQGLAENIQYF. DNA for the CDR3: TGTGCCGGCAACCAGGGACTAGCGGAAAACATTCAGTACTTC.

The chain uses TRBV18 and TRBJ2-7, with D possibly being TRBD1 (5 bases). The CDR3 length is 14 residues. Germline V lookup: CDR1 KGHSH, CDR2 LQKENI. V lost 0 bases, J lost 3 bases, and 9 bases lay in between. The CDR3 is CASSPPSQVYEQYF. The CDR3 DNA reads TGTGCCAGCTCACCACCGTCACAGGTCTACGAGCAGTACTTC.

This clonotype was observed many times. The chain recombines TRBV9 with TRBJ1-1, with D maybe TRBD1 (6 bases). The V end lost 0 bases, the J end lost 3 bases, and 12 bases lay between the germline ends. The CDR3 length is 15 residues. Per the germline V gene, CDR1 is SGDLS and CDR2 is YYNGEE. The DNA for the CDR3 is TGTGCCAGCAGCGTAGACAGGGATGGAGACACTGAAGCTTTCTTT. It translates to CASSVDRDGDTEAFF.

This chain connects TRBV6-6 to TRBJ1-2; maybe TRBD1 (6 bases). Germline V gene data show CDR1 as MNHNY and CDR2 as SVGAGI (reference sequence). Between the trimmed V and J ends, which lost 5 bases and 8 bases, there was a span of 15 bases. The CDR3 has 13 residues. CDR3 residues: CASSDRSGVGYTF. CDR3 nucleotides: TGTGCCAGCAGTGACCGGTCAGGGGTCGGCTACACCTTC.